This T cell receptor (beta chain) appears in the sequencing data of a study of T cells after yellow fever vaccination. The 5'RACE template-switching step produced TCR cDNA and added a universal primer site and UMIs. TCRdb recomputed calls from the 5' RACE reads with MiXCR, one row per CDR3 protein. The table has approximately 160,000 distinct CDR3 sequences, 9.3% seen once; the top ten hold roughly 33%. V lost 7 bases and J lost 4, with 10 bases in between. The CDR3 has 13 residues. Germline-derived CDR1 and CDR2 are MGHDK and SYGVNS. This clonotype has only a few counts. The antigen is not known. Regarding the study as a whole: Compared with primary, the secondary response was weaker and peaked at day 5, not 15. Abundant clonotypes from the bulk population could get into FACS-sorted repertoires as contaminants.

The source was CD8+ T cells sorted from PBMCs, collected 45 days after the yellow fever booster vaccination. The chain couples TRBV25-1 to TRBJ2-2; tentatively, D is TRBD2 (5 bases). The receptor comes from a man aged 18-30 years who received the YFV17D yellow fever vaccine. In nucleotides, the CDR3 is TGTGCCAGCAATCGGGGTTTCACCGGGGAGCTGTTTTTT. Amino acids: CASNRGFTGELFF.